The 23 T cell receptor beta chains presented below share a single source sample, sequenced in a study of blood T cell repertoires in COVID-19 (dated by TCRdb to 2018 to 2020). The library was prepared using the immunoSEQ multiplex PCR assay. TCRdb's version of the immuneACCESS table is confined to in-frame rearrangements and falls short of the full clone set. An unresolved V gene accounts for under half of the shortfall where checked; the remainder is of unknown origin. This sample lists 140,000 to 150,000 clones; more than 70% were detected once. Jointly, the top ten make up roughly 4.7% of the sample. Sequenced material: peripheral blood. The receptors stem from a woman aged 45 to 65 with acute or convalescent COVID-19.

The rearrangement joins TRBV11-3 to TRBJ2-7; 11 nucleotides align to TRBD2. The junction had 7 bases not matched to a gene; V was cut back by 8 bases and J by 7 bases. CDR1 is SGHNT, CDR2 YENEEA, per germline. The CDR3 is made up of 13 amino acids. In DNA form, the CDR3 reads TGTGCCAGCTCCGGGACTAGCGGTATTGAGCAGTACTTC. Its translation is CASSGTSGIEQYF.

This rearrangement joins TRBV10-3 to TRBJ2-7, with 8 bases lining up with TRBD1. The CDR3 runs 16 residues. CDR1 and CDR2 (germline): ENHRY, SYGVKD. With 2 bases clipped from V and 0 bases from J, the junction kept 6 bases outside the gene matches. As DNA, the CDR3 is TGTGCCATCAGTGAGCCCGGACAGGGAAGCTCCTACGAGCAGTACTTC. This encodes CAISEPGQGSSYEQYF.

The J gene is TRBJ1-1, the V gene TRBV7-9, with D uncertain. The CDR3 length is 15 residues. V dropped 2 bases and J dropped 0 bases, with 10 bases sitting between them. Germline CDR1 reads SEHNR; CDR2 reads FQNEAQ (reference sequence). CDR3 nucleotide sequence: TGTGCCAGCAGCTTATCCAGCGGCATGAACACTGAAGCTTTCTTT. Protein sequence: CASSLSSGMNTEAFF.

This clone was seen a handful of times. The V call is TRBV18, the J call TRBJ1-5; weak D call: TRBD1 (6 bases). Germline assignment: CDR1 KGHSH and CDR2 LQKENI. V was trimmed by 3 bases and J by 0 bases, leaving 15 bases between them. The CDR3 totals 17 residues. The CDR3 DNA follows: TGTGCCAGCTCACCCGGACAGTTTCCCTATAGCAATCAGCCCCAGCATTTT. This sequence encodes CASSPGQFPYSNQPQHF. Combining the CDR3 with reference TRBV18 and TRBJ1-5 gives the whole variable domain NAGVMQNPRHLVRRRGQEARLRCSPMKGHSHVYWYRQLPEEGLKFMVYLQKENIIDESGMPKERFSAEFPKEGPSILRIQQVVRGDSAAYFCASSPGQFPYSNQPQHFGDGTRLSIL.

This rearrangement joins TRBV12-3 or TRBV12-4 to TRBJ1-1, with TRBD1 identical over 7 bases. The CDR3 runs to 13 residues. V shed 6 bases and J 5 bases; nucleotides not matched to a gene: 6. The DNA for the CDR3 is TGTGCCAGCAGGAGGGACAGTAGTACTGAAGCTTTCTTT. This translates into CASRRDSSTEAFF.

The genes are TRBV6-6 and TRBJ2-3; the match to TRBD1 covers 7 bases. The CDR3 loop spans 15 amino acids. V shed 4 bases, J shed 5 bases, and the junction held 9 bases outside the gene matches. The germline gives CDR1 MNHNY, CDR2 SVGAGI (reference sequence). Here the CDR3 reads CASSFTGTALDTQYF. DNA for the CDR3: TGTGCCAGCAGTTTCACCGGGACAGCGTTAGATACGCAGTATTTT.

This clone was observed a handful of times. J is TRBJ1-1 and V is TRBV11-2; D remains unclear. CDR3 length equals 13 residues. Trimming shortened V by 5 bases and J by 4 bases, and 11 bases separated the two germline ends. Germline V gene data show CDR1 as SGHAT and CDR2 as FQNNGV. CDR3: CASSPAGPTEAFF. The CDR3 DNA sequence: TGTGCCAGCAGCCCAGCGGGTCCCACTGAAGCTTTCTTT.

The chain joins TRBV6-6 to TRBJ1-4; TRBD1 agrees at 8 bases. CDR1 MNHNY and CDR2 SVGAGI come from the germline V gene (reference sequence). This CDR3 has 15 amino acids. V was clipped by 5 bases and J by 7 bases; unmatched bases: 9. The CDR3 DNA is TGTGCCAGCAGTACGAAGCAGGGGGCGGGTGAAAAACTGTTTTTT. Translation gives CASSTKQGAGEKLFF.

The chain links TRBV10-3 to TRBJ1-1; 10 bases agree with TRBD1. The CDR3 has 15 residues. The junction had 2 bases not matched to a gene; V was cut back by 4 bases and J by 0 bases. Per the germline V gene, CDR1 is ENHRY and CDR2 is SYGVKD. Here the CDR3 reads CAISGTGGLNTEAFF. CDR3 nucleotide sequence: TGTGCCATCAGTGGGACAGGGGGGTTGAACACTGAAGCTTTCTTT.

This clone was picked up a small number of times. The DNA for the CDR3 is TGCGCCAGCAGCTTCTCTGGACAGGGGTCGCCCGGGGAGCTGTTTTTT. Translating it yields CASSFSGQGSPGELFF. The V and J genes are TRBV5-1 and TRBJ2-2; TRBD1 matches at 9 bases. Germline V gene sequence: CDR1 SGHRS, CDR2 YFSETQ. The CDR3 has 16 residues. J gave up 6 bases and V 2 bases, and 8 bases lay outside the gene matches.

The chain couples TRBV7-6 to TRBJ2-5, with 8 bases aligning to TRBD1. Germline values: CDR1 SGHVS, CDR2 FNYEAQ. Trimming at V came to 1 base and at J to 2 bases, leaving 12 bases not matched to a gene. The CDR3 is made up of 18 amino acids. CDR3 residues: CASSLGGQVLSPQETQYF. The CDR3 DNA reads as TGTGCCAGCAGCTTAGGGGGACAGGTCCTATCCCCTCAAGAGACCCAGTACTTC. Variable domain in full (rest from reference TRBV7-6 and TRBJ2-5): GAGVSQSPRYKVTKRGQDVALRCDPISGHVSLYWYRQALGQGPEFLTYFNYEAQQDKSGLPNDRFSAERPEGSISTLTIQRTEQRDSAMYRCASSLGGQVLSPQETQYFGPGTRLLVL.

The J gene is TRBJ1-2, the V gene TRBV30; D perhaps matches TRBD1 (5 bases). CDR3 length equals 16 residues. In germline, CDR1 is GTSNPN, CDR2 SVGIG (reference sequence). V lost 1 base and J lost 6, with 21 bases in between. In DNA form, the CDR3 reads TGTGCCTGGAGTGGGGTTGACGGGGGAGATGTGAATGGCTACACCTTC. Protein sequence: CAWSGVDGGDVNGYTF.

V usage is TRBV27 and J usage is TRBJ1-6, with TRBD1 matching 9 bases. Looked up from germline, CDR1 is MNHEY and CDR2 is SMNVEV (reference sequence). V lost 3 bases, J lost 10 bases, and 1 base stayed unmatched. This CDR3 has 13 amino acids. As DNA, the CDR3 is TGTGCCAGCAGTTTGACAGGGGGGTCACCCCTCCACTTT. Residues: CASSLTGGSPLHF.

The chain links TRBV2 to TRBJ1-4, with 10 bases matching TRBD1. Germline V gives CDR1 SNHLY, CDR2 FYNNEI. The CDR3 loop spans 17 amino acids. With 5 bases clipped from V and 0 bases from J, the junction kept 6 bases outside the gene matches. The CDR3 is CASSRDRGQATNEKLFF. The CDR3 nucleotides are TGTGCCAGCAGTCGGGACAGGGGACAAGCAACTAATGAAAAACTGTTTTTT.

This chain uses TRBV6-1 with TRBJ2-7, with 8 bases that match TRBD2. V lost 3 bases to trimming and J lost 0 bases; unmatched junction nucleotides: 1. The CDR3 length is 14 residues. Germline V gene data show CDR1 as MNHNS and CDR2 as SASEGT. Here the CDR3 reads CASSERGASYEQYF. In nucleotides, the CDR3 is TGTGCCAGCAGTGAGCGGGGGGCCTCCTACGAGCAGTACTTC.

The genes are TRBV4-2 and TRBJ1-2; D is unclear. This CDR3 comprises 16 residues. V was clipped by 0 bases and J by 8 bases, with 19 bases between them. Germline V gives CDR1 LGHNA, CDR2 YNFKEQ. The CDR3 sequence: CASSQEGGTGMGGYTF. The CDR3 region has the DNA TGTGCCAGCAGCCAAGAAGGAGGAACTGGAATGGGAGGCTACACCTTC.

This clone showed up just a few times. This chain's CDR3 is CASSLVAGYTDTQYF. The CDR3, as DNA: TGTGCCAGCAGCTTGGTAGCGGGGTACACAGATACGCAGTATTTT. This chain joins TRBV5-5 and TRBJ2-3; TRBD2 matches at 8 bases. V lost 0 bases, J lost 2 bases, and 2 bases stayed unmatched. Germline V gene lookup returns CDR1 SGHKS and CDR2 YYEKEE (reference sequence). CDR3 length: 15 amino acids.

This clone was seen a few times. The chain has TRBV3-1 (or the pseudogene TRBV3-2) and TRBJ1-3; weak D call: TRBD1 (6 bases). This CDR3 has 15 amino acids. Trimming left V 1 base short and J 4 bases short, with 11 bases between. Germline CDR1 reads LGHDT; CDR2 reads YNNKEL (reference sequence). The CDR3 loop reads CASSQAAGAGNTIYF. CDR3 DNA: TGTGCCAGCAGCCAAGCTGCAGGGGCCGGAAACACCATATATTTT.

This chain connects TRBV7-3 to TRBJ2-2; D uncertain. This CDR3 has 16 residues. V lost 2 bases to trimming and J lost 1 base, with 11 bases between them. Germline V gene sequence: CDR1 SGHTA, CDR2 FQGTGA. CDR3 in amino acids: CASSLGYSKNTGELFF. CDR3 nucleotide sequence: TGTGCCAGCAGCTTAGGGTACAGTAAGAACACCGGGGAGCTGTTTTTT. The full variable domain, its missing parts supplied by reference TRBV7-3 and TRBJ2-2, is GAGVSQTPSNKVTEKGKYVELRCDPISGHTALYWYRQSLGQGPEFLIYFQGTGAADDSGLPNDRFFAVRPEGSVSTLKIQRTERGDSAVYLCASSLGYSKNTGELFFGEGSRLTVL.

This CDR3 reads CASSQVDGDRGDEQYF. CDR3 sequence (DNA): TGCGCCAGCAGCCAAGTGGACGGGGACAGGGGTGACGAGCAGTACTTC. The chain links TRBV4-1 to TRBJ2-7; 10 bases line up with TRBD1. Germline values: CDR1 MGHRA, CDR2 YSYEKL. V trimming: 1 base; J trimming: 5 bases; junction bases outside the gene matches: 8. The CDR3 loop spans 16 amino acids.

The rearrangement uses TRBV9 and TRBJ2-2, with D possibly TRBD2 on 7 matching bases. This CDR3 is built from 16 residues. In germline, CDR1 is SGDLS, CDR2 YYNGEE. The V gene lost 4 bases and the J gene lost 2 bases, with 15 bases spanning the gap. Here the CDR3 DNA reads TGTGCCAGCAGCCCCCGGGGGGCCCTAAACACCGGGGAGCTGTTTTTT. As protein: CASSPRGALNTGELFF.

This clone was seen a few times. The rearrangement links TRBV24-1 to TRBJ1-4; the D gene is possibly TRBD1 (5 bases). CDR3 size: 15 residues. CDR1 is KGHDR, CDR2 SFDVKD, per germline. V was cut by 2 bases and J by 3 bases, with 9 bases left in between. The CDR3 nucleotides read TGTGCCACCAGTGATTCAGGGAAGGCTAATGAAAAACTGTTTTTT. Translating gives CATSDSGKANEKLFF.

The chain couples TRBV7-2 to TRBJ1-6; 9 nucleotides line up with TRBD1. V gave up 3 bases and J gave up 10 bases; unmatched junction bases: 10. Germline loops: CDR1 SGHTA, CDR2 FQGNSA. The CDR3 spans 16 residues. The CDR3 is CASSFQSGTGSSPLHF. Written as DNA, the CDR3 is TGTGCCAGCAGCTTCCAGTCCGGGACAGGGAGCTCACCCCTCCACTTT. The whole variable domain, filled in from reference TRBV7-2 and TRBJ1-6, reads GAGVSQSPSNKVTEKGKDVELRCDPISGHTALYWYRQSLGQGLEFLIYFQGNSAPDKSGLPSDRFSAERTGGSVSTLTIQRTQQEDSAVYLCASSFQSGTGSSPLHFGNGTRLTVT.